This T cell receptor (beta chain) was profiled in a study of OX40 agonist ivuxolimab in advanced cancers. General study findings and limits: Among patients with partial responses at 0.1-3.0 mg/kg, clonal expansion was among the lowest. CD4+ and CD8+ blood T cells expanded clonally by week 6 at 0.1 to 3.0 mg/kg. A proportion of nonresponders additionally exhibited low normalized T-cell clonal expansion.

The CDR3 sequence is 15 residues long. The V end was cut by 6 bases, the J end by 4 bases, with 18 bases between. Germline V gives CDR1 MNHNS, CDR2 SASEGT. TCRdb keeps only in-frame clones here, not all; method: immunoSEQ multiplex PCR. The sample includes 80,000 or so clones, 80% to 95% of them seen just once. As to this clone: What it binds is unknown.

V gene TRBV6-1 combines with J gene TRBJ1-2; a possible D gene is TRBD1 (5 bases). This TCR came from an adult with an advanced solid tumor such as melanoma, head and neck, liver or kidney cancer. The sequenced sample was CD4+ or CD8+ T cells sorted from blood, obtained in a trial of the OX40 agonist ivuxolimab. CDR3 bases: TGTGCCAGCAGCCTTCCCGGGGGGGATTCCTATGGCTACACCTTC. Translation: CASSLPGGDSYGYTF.